This TCR beta chain was sequenced during a study of T cell responses to AZD1222 COVID-19 vaccine. The study, taken as a whole, reports: Mapped onto spike, vaccine-associated CD4 TCRs spanned it and were dominant at 160-218 and 743-854. Increased Spike-specific TCR breadth and depth were observed after two AZD1222 doses. Among AZD1222 vaccinees, only six or seven were seropositive at baseline. Possibly, clonal diversity was underestimated; donors were largely white British and included more females.

Trimming shortened V by 6 bases and J by 3 bases, and 8 bases separated the two germline ends. From germline, CDR1 is SQVTM and CDR2 ANQGSEA. There are 12 residues in the CDR3. TCRdb keeps only in-frame clones here, not all; method: immunoSEQ multiplex PCR. Here the sample spans around 130,000 clones, 88% being singletons. With respect to this clone: Its target is unknown.

Sequenced material: peripheral blood, taken 28 days after the second AZD1222 dose. The chain links TRBV29-1 to TRBJ2-2; D possibly corresponds to TRBD1 (6 bases). This receptor was identified in an adult who received the AZD1222 COVID-19 vaccine. The CDR3 reads CSVDSYTGELFF. CDR3 DNA: TGCAGCGTGGACAGTTACACCGGGGAGCTGTTTTTT.